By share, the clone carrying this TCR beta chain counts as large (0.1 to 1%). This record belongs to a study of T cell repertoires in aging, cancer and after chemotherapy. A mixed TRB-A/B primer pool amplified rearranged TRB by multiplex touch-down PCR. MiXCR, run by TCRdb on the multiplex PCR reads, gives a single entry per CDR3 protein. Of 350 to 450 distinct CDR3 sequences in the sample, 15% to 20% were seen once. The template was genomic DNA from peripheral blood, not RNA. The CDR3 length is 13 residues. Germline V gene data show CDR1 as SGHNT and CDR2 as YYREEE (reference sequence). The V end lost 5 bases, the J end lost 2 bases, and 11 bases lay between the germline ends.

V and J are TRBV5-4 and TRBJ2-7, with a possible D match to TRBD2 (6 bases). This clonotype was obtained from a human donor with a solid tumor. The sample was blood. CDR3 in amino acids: CASSSGVTYEQYF. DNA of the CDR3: TGTGCCAGCAGTTCGGGGGTTACCTACGAGCAGTACTTC.